This TCR beta chain was retrieved from a study of T cell responses to AZD1222 COVID-19 vaccine. Turning to this clone: No antigen is known for it.

CDR1 and CDR2 from the germline V gene are MNHEY and SVGAGI. The CDR3 has 15 residues. V was pared by 7 bases and J by 15 bases, with 18 bases of the junction left unmatched. Assay used: immunoSEQ multiplex PCR; TCRdb lists only in-frame clones, some missing. The table has around 150,000 clones, just under 95% seen once. General study results and limits: Only five or six AZD1222 recipients were seropositive at baseline. The donor group comprised mostly white British people and more females; the analysis possibly underestimated clonal diversity.

This receptor was obtained from an adult who received the AZD1222 COVID-19 vaccine. This chain uses TRBV6-5 with TRBJ1-4; 9 bases align to TRBD1. The sequencing used peripheral blood, collected 28 days after the second AZD1222 dose. In DNA form, the CDR3 reads TGTGCCAGCAATATGGGTTTAAATCGGGACAGGGAGTTGTTTTTT. Its protein is CASNMGLNRDRELFF.